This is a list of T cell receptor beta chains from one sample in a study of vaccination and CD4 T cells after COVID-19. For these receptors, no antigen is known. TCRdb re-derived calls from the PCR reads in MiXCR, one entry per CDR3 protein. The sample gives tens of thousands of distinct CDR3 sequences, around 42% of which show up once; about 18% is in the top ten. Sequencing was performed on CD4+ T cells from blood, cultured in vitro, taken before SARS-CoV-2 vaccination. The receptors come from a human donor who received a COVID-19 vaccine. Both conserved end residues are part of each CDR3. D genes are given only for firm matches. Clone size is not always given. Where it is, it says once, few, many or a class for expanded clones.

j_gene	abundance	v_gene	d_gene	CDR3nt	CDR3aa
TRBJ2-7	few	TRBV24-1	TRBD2	TGTGCCACCAGTGACTCTGGGACTAGCGGGACCTTCTCCTACGAGCAGTACTTC	CATSDSGTSGTFSYEQYF
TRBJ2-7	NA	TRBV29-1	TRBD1	TGCAGCGCCGGGACAGGGGTTGGGGAGCAGTACTTC	CSAGTGVGEQYF
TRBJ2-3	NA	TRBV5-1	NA	TGCGCCAGCAGCCTCATGACTAGCACAGATACGCAGTATTTT	CASSLMTSTDTQYF
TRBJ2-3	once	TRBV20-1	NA	TGCAGTGCTAGAGCGCCCCCCGGGGGCGGGGACACAGATACGCAGTATTTT	CSARAPPGGGDTDTQYF
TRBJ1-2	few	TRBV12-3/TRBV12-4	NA	TGTGCCAGCAAGGGACACTATGGCTACACCTTC	CASKGHYGYTF
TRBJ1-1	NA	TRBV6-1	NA	TGTGCCAGCTGGCGGGGGAACACTGAAGCTTTCTTT	CASWRGNTEAFF
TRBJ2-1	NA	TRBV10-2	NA	TGCGCCAGCAGTGCCAGGGGCTACAATGAGCAGTTCTTC	CASSARGYNEQFF
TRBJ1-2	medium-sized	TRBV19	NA	TGTGCCAGTAGCCGAGCGAGGTCCTATGGCTACACCTTC	CASSRARSYGYTF
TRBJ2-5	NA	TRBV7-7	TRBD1	TGTGCCAGCAGCTTAGCTGGGACAGGCCAAGAGACCCAGTACTTC	CASSLAGTGQETQYF
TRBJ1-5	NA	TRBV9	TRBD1	TGTGCCAGCAGCGCCCATAAGACAGGGCTGCGGCCCCAGCATTTT	CASSAHKTGLRPQHF
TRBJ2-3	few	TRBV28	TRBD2	TGTGCCAGCAGTACTAGCGGGGGGGCCGGAGATACGCAGTATTTT	CASSTSGGAGDTQYF
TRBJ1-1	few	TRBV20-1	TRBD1	TGCAGTGCTAGAGTACATGACAGGGGGCAGAACACTGAAGCTTTCTTT	CSARVHDRGQNTEAFF
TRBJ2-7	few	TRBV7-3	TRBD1	TGTGCCAGCAGCTCCTGGACAGGGAAGCGCCACGAGCAGTACTTC	CASSSWTGKRHEQYF
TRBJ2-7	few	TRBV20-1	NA	TGCAGTGCTAGAGTGGACGTGGCAGGGGCCTTCTCCTACGAGCAGTACTTC	CSARVDVAGAFSYEQYF
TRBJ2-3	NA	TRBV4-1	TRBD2	TGCGCCAGCAGCCAAGTGATGCTAGCGGGGGGAAACAGAAAGCCAGATACGCAGTATTTT	CASSQVMLAGGNRKPDTQYF
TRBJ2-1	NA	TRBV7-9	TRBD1	TGTGCCAGCAGCCCTCCAGGGGACAGGGAGGTCGATGAGCAGTTCTTC	CASSPPGDREVDEQFF
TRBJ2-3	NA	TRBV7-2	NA	TGTGCCAGCAGCTTACAGGGGGAGGCGGATACGCAGTATTTT	CASSLQGEADTQYF
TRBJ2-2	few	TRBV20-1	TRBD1	TGCAGTGCGGCAGGACAGGTGAACACCGGGGAGCTGTTTTTT	CSAAGQVNTGELFF
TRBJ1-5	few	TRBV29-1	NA	TGCAGCGTTGAAATACAGCCGGATCAGCCCCAGCATTTT	CSVEIQPDQPQHF
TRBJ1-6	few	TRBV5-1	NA	TGCGCCAGCAGCACCGGACAGCCATGGAGGTCACCCCTCCACTTT	CASSTGQPWRSPLHF
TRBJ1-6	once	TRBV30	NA	TGTGCCTGGAGGGGCAGGAGTAAAAATTCACCCCTCCACTTT	CAWRGRSKNSPLHF
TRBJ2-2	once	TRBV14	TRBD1	TGTGCCAGCAGCCAAGGGTGGCAGGGACAGGGGTACACCGGGGAGCTGTTTTTT	CASSQGWQGQGYTGELFF
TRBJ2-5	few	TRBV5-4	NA	TGTGCCAGCAGCGGGGGGTTAGACAGAGGGGGGACCCAGTACTTC	CASSGGLDRGGTQYF
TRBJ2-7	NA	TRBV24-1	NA	TGTGCCCCCGAGGCATGGACTCCACACAGTCAGTACGAGCAGTACTTC	CAPEAWTPHSQYEQYF
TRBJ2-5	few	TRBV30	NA	TGTGCCTGGAGCGGCCAAGAGACCCAGTACTTC	CAWSGQETQYF
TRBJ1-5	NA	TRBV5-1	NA	TGCGCCAGCAGCTTGGAGGGGAGTCAGCCCCAGCATTTT	CASSLEGSQPQHF
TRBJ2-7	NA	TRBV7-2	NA	TGTGCCAGCAGCTTAGGGACGGTAGCCTACGAGCAGTACTTC	CASSLGTVAYEQYF
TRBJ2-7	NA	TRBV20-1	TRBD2	TGCAGTGCTACCCTGTCCGGGGGGGGGCTCTCCTACGAGCAGTACTTC	CSATLSGGGLSYEQYF